These 25 T cell receptor beta chains were all obtained from the same sample, sequenced in a study of human T cells and chemical hapten exposure. Each CDR3 protein is one row after TCRdb ran MiXCR on the RACE reads. This sample has about 350,000 distinct CDR3 sequences, with around 5.5% found just once. Time point of the sample: pre-sensitization, week 0. Treatment: therapeutic diphenylcyclopropenone sensitization with weekly scalp DPC. The sample consisted of whole blood, taken in connection with sensitization to the hapten diphenylcyclopropenone (DPC). These receptor sequences come from a woman aged 18-29 years with alopecia areata. Some clones in this sample may be carry-over from other donors' samples.

This clonotype has at least ten counts. The chain has TRBV4-3 and TRBJ2-2, with 10 bases lining up with TRBD1. V shed 1 base and J 5 bases; nucleotides not matched to a gene: 4. Germline CDR1 reads LGHNA; CDR2 reads YSLEER. This CDR3 is 16 amino acids long. CDR3 sequence (DNA): TGCGCCAGCAGCCAAGGGGACAGGGGAAGAACCGGGGAGCTGTTTTTT. Translated, it gives CASSQGDRGRTGELFF.

This clonotype occurred a few times. The V and J genes are TRBV12-3 or TRBV12-4 and TRBJ2-2, with a possible D match to TRBD1 (6 bases). Trimming took 5 bases from V and 3 from J, leaving 13 bases between them. The CDR3 spans 15 residues. DNA of the CDR3: TGTGCCAGCAGTCCCTCGGACAGATACACCGGGGAGCTGTTTTTT. The encoded protein is CASSPSDRYTGELFF.

This clonotype was seen at least ten times. The rearrangement links TRBV7-8 to TRBJ2-2; D is unclear. Trimming removed 3 bases from V and 5 bases from J, with 4 bases in between. The CDR3 has 12 residues. Germline V gene sequence: CDR1 SGHVS, CDR2 FQNEAQ. The CDR3 protein is CASSFFTGELFF. The DNA for the CDR3 is TGTGCCAGCAGCTTTTTTACCGGGGAGCTGTTTTTT.

The V gene is TRBV6-1, the J gene TRBJ2-3; a weak D match, TRBD2 (6 bases). The germline V gene encodes CDR1 MNHNS and CDR2 SASEGT. Between the trimmed V and J ends, which lost 6 bases and 5 bases, there was a span of 15 bases. The CDR3 has 14 amino acids. CDR3: CASRAGGVGDTQYF. For the CDR3, the DNA is TGTGCCAGCAGAGCGGGTGGAGTCGGAGATACGCAGTATTTT.

This clonotype was detected a few times. The genes are TRBV6-2 or TRBV6-3 and TRBJ2-1, with TRBD2 matching 13 bases. The CDR3 has 15 residues. Germline CDR1 is MNHEY and CDR2 is SVGEGT. The V and J ends lost 2 bases and 6 bases, in that order; junction bases with no gene match: 1. The CDR3 here is CASSYTSGGANEQFF. CDR3 sequence (DNA): TGTGCCAGCAGTTACACTAGCGGGGGGGCCAATGAGCAGTTCTTC.

The rearrangement links TRBV6-6 to TRBJ1-3; D is undetermined. This CDR3 region has 15 residues. Between the trimmed V and J ends, which lost 4 bases and 0 bases, there was a span of 10 bases. Germline assignment: CDR1 MNHNY and CDR2 SVGAGI (reference sequence). CDR3 coding DNA: TGTGCCAGCAGTTCCGACCCCCGCTCTGGAAACACCATATATTTT. Translation gives CASSSDPRSGNTIYF.

This clonotype was recorded many times. The V and J genes are TRBV16 and TRBJ1-6; no clear D gene. Germline-derived CDR1 and CDR2 are KGHSY and FQNENV. The germline V and J ends were trimmed by 6 bases and 9 bases, with 12 bases remaining between them. This CDR3 spans 13 amino acids. CDR3 region: CASSQTEGSPLHF. The DNA for the CDR3 is TGTGCCAGCAGTCAGACTGAGGGTTCACCCCTCCACTTT. Variable domain in full (rest from reference TRBV16 and TRBJ1-6): GEEVAQTPKHLVRGEGQKAKLYCAPIKGHSYVFWYQQVLKNEFKFLISFQNENVFDETGMPKERFSAKCLPNSPCSLEIQATKLEDSAVYFCASSQTEGSPLHFGNGTRLTVT.

This chain uses TRBV20-1 with TRBJ2-3; D is unclear. The V and J ends lost 3 bases and 3 bases respectively, with 7 bases between them. CDR3 size: 12 residues. The germline V gene has CDR1 DFQATT and CDR2 SNEGSKA (reference sequence). CDR3 amino acids: CSARARTDTQYF. CDR3 DNA: TGCAGTGCTAGGGCGAGGACAGATACGCAGTATTTT.

This chain uses TRBV6-5 with TRBJ2-3; a weak D match, TRBD1 (5 bases). Trimming pared 0 bases from V and 11 bases from J, leaving 9 bases between. CDR1 and CDR2 from the germline V gene are MNHEY and SVGAGI. The CDR3 is 12 residues long. The CDR3 nucleotides read TGTGCCAGCAGTTACTCGACCGGACAGCAGTATTTT. This codes for CASSYSTGQQYF.

This clonotype was seen ten or more times. V and J are TRBV5-1 and TRBJ1-4; D perhaps matches TRBD1 (5 bases). Germline V gene lookup returns CDR1 SGHRS and CDR2 YFSETQ. The CDR3 is 13 residues long. Trimming removed 4 bases from V and 4 bases from J, with 8 bases in between. The chain's CDR3 is CASSRDFNEKLFF. CDR3 coding DNA: TGCGCCAGCAGCCGGGACTTTAATGAAAAACTGTTTTTT. The full variable domain, its missing parts supplied by reference TRBV5-1 and TRBJ1-4, is KAGVTQTPRYLIKTRGQQVTLSCSPISGHRSVSWYQQTPGQGLQFLFEYFSETQRNKGNFPGRFSGRQFSNSRSEMNVSTLELGDSALYLCASSRDFNEKLFFGSGTQLSVL.

The table lists this clonotype with many counts. The chain employs TRBV4-2 and TRBJ2-6; D gene uncertain. The CDR3 totals 16 residues. CDR1 and CDR2 (germline): LGHNA, YNFKEQ. Trimming took off 1 base at V and 0 bases at J, with 7 bases between the two ends. The CDR3 is CASSQGQNSGANVLTF. DNA for the CDR3: TGTGCCAGCAGCCAAGGTCAGAACTCTGGGGCCAACGTCCTGACTTTC.

The gene calls are TRBV6-6 and TRBJ1-4; 9 bases are a match to TRBD1. V was pared by 7 bases and J by 6 bases, with 6 bases of the junction left unmatched. The CDR3 runs 14 residues. CDR1 is MNHNY and CDR2 is SVGAGI in the germline V gene (reference sequence). The CDR3 sequence: CASISQGADEKLFF. CDR3 DNA: TGTGCCAGCATATCACAGGGGGCTGATGAAAAACTGTTTTTT.

The CDR3 DNA reads as TGCAGTGCTTACCCATCGGGACAGAGACATTCACCCCTCCACTTT. Its translation: CSAYPSGQRHSPLHF. This chain uses TRBV20-1 with TRBJ1-6; 7 bases map to TRBD1. The CDR3 consists of 15 residues. Germline assignment: CDR1 DFQATT and CDR2 SNEGSKA (reference sequence). J was trimmed by 8 bases and V by 5 bases; bases with no gene match: 12.

This clonotype was seen ten or more times. V gene TRBV6-5 combines with J gene TRBJ1-1; D is unclear. Trimming removed 2 bases at V and 7 bases at J, with 20 bases between. This CDR3 has 16 residues. CDR1 MNHEY and CDR2 SVGAGI come from the germline V gene. The CDR3 nucleotides read TGTGCCAGCAGTTACCACCCGTCGGCGGCGGGCTATGAAGCTTTCTTT. This codes for CASSYHPSAAGYEAFF.

V usage is TRBV20-1 and J usage is TRBJ2-3, with 9 positions matching TRBD2. Per germline, CDR1 DFQATT and CDR2 SNEGSKA (reference sequence). V shed 5 bases, J shed 4 bases, and the junction held 7 bases outside the gene matches. The CDR3 extends over 14 amino acids. The CDR3 sequence: CSAWRGGPADTQYF. CDR3 DNA: TGCAGTGCTTGGCGGGGGGGCCCCGCAGATACGCAGTATTTT.

This clonotype was observed a few times. This chain uses TRBV6-5 with TRBJ2-3, with TRBD1 as a possible D gene (5 bases). Trimming removed 6 bases at V and 3 bases at J, with 16 bases between. This CDR3 has 15 residues. The germline V gene encodes CDR1 MNHEY and CDR2 SVGAGI. The CDR3, as DNA: TGTGCCAGCAGACTCGGCAGGGCCCAAACAGATACGCAGTATTTT. Protein sequence: CASRLGRAQTDTQYF.

This chain uses TRBV3-1 with TRBJ1-5, with 11 nucleotides matching TRBD1. The germline gives CDR1 LGHDT, CDR2 YNNKEL (reference sequence). The CDR3 has 16 amino acids. Germline trimming cut 4 bases from V and 7 bases from J; bases unmatched to any gene: 9. The CDR3 DNA is TGTGCCAGCAGCCCTGGACAGGGGGCTTCGGGACAGCCCCAGCATTTT. Encoded protein: CASSPGQGASGQPQHF.

The sample holds many counts of this clonotype. The V and J genes are TRBV2 and TRBJ1-5; tentative D call: TRBD1 (6 bases). The CDR3 consists of 14 residues. V gave up 9 bases and J gave up 6 bases, with 18 bases separating them. The germline CDR1 and CDR2 sequences are SNHLY and FYNNEI. This CDR3 reads CASRLQGSGQPQHF. For the CDR3, the DNA is TGTGCCAGTAGACTACAGGGATCGGGTCAGCCCCAGCATTTT. Using reference TRBV2 and TRBJ1-5 for the parts outside the CDR3, the full variable domain is EPEVTQTPSHQVTQMGQEVILRCVPISNHLYFYWYRQILGQKVEFLVSFYNNEISEKSEIFDDQFSVERPDGSNFTLKIRSTKLEDSAMYFCASRLQGSGQPQHFGDGTRLSIL.

The sample holds many counts of this clonotype. The chain uses TRBV5-1 and TRBJ2-1; D not certain. The V end lost 1 base, the J end lost 6 bases, and 8 bases lay between the germline ends. From germline, CDR1 is SGHRS and CDR2 YFSETQ. CDR3 size: 13 residues. CDR3: CASSLLTINEQFF. The CDR3 nucleotides read TGCGCCAGCAGCTTGCTGACCATCAATGAGCAGTTCTTC.

This clonotype was recorded many times. The rearrangement uses TRBV6-2 or TRBV6-3 and TRBJ2-6; perhaps TRBD2 as D (5 bases). Trimming removed 3 bases at V and 5 bases at J, with 23 bases between. The germline gives CDR1 MNHEY, CDR2 SVGEGT. The CDR3 runs 19 residues. The CDR3: CASSYRAARGQGWANVLTF. In DNA form, the CDR3 reads TGTGCCAGCAGTTATCGGGCCGCCCGGGGTCAAGGGTGGGCCAACGTCCTGACTTTC.

The chain is built from TRBV7-3 and TRBJ2-1, with TRBD1 as a possible D gene (5 bases). Deletions cut 8 bases from V and 6 bases from J, with 11 bases between. This CDR3 has 12 residues. CDR1 and CDR2 (germline): SGHTA, FQGTGA. This CDR3 is CASQGRGNEQFF. In DNA form, the CDR3 reads TGTGCCAGCCAGGGCAGAGGCAATGAGCAGTTCTTC.

In its sample, this clonotype was seen many times. The CDR3 region is CASSQDRASGTRHEKLFF. The CDR3 bases are TGCGCCAGCAGCCAAGATCGAGCTTCTGGGACCCGCCATGAAAAACTGTTTTTT. V and J are TRBV4-3 and TRBJ1-4; tentatively, D is TRBD1 (5 bases). This CDR3 comprises 18 residues. The germline V gene encodes CDR1 LGHNA and CDR2 YSLEER. Trimming stripped 0 bases from V and 6 bases from J, with 20 bases between.

The genes are TRBV7-9 and TRBJ1-2; D possibly corresponds to TRBD1 (6 bases). The CDR3 is 13 amino acids. The V end lost 5 bases, the J end lost 3 bases, and 10 bases lay between the germline ends. From germline, CDR1 is SEHNR and CDR2 FQNEAQ (reference sequence). CDR3 DNA sequence: TGTGCCAGCAGCGCCCGGACAGACTATGGCTACACCTTC. This codes for CASSARTDYGYTF.

This clonotype has only a few counts. V gene TRBV12-3 or TRBV12-4 combines with J gene TRBJ2-7; 8 nucleotides align to TRBD1. CDR3 length: 15 amino acids. The V and J ends lost 3 bases and 2 bases, in that order; junction bases with no gene match: 6. The CDR3 is CASSLQTGAAYEQYF. The CDR3 DNA is TGTGCCAGCAGTTTGCAGACAGGGGCCGCCTACGAGCAGTACTTC.

Details on this clonotype: This may be a read error, as it is one base from a much larger clone. The chain is built from TRBV27 and TRBJ2-4; D may be TRBD1 or TRBD2 (6 bases each). Germline V gene lookup returns CDR1 MNHEY and CDR2 SMNVEV (reference sequence). The CDR3 extends over 19 amino acids. The CDR3 loop is CASGLRGTSPRFGKTIQYF. The CDR3 DNA sequence: TGTGCCAGCGGCCTACGGGGGACATCCCCGAGGTTTGGCAAAACCATTCAGTACTTC.